The entry that follows covers one T cell receptor beta chain sequence. Trimming took 2 bases from V and 7 from J; bases not matched to a gene: 2. The germline V gene has CDR1 LGHNT and CDR2 FRNRAP. The CDR3 runs to 13 residues. This specimen comes from a study of T cell changes during pregnancy in multiple sclerosis. TCRdb's table, derived via immunoSEQ multiplex PCR, lists solely in-frame clones and lacks some. The sample has around 69,000 clones; around nine tenths are singletons. This rearrangement joins TRBV12-5 to TRBJ1-2; 9 positions match TRBD1. The TCR sequence derives from a female donor with multiple sclerosis, enrolled in a pregnancy study. The specimen comprised CD8+ T cells from peripheral blood mononuclear cells, sampled before pregnancy. The CDR3 is CASGLNRGLGYTF. CDR3 in DNA: TGTGCTAGTGGTTTGAACAGGGGGCTTGGCTACACCTTC.